One and the same sample provided the 12 T cell receptor beta chains below, sequenced in a study of T cell changes during pregnancy in multiple sclerosis. Using immunoSEQ multiplex PCR, the repertoire was profiled, and TCRdb retains in-frame clones only, with some absent. Here the sample spans around 88,000 clones, 80% to 95% being singletons. The sequences come from peripheral blood, collected in the first trimester of pregnancy. These receptors were taken from a female donor with multiple sclerosis, enrolled in a pregnancy study.

The chain recombines TRBV5-1 with TRBJ2-1; D is unclear. The germline V gene has CDR1 SGHRS and CDR2 YFSETQ. Trimming cost V 0 bases and J 9 bases, with 7 bases left between them. The CDR3 totals 12 residues. CDR3 DNA: TGCGCCAGCAGCTTGGAAGAGAGTGAGCAGTTCTTC. This sequence encodes CASSLEESEQFF. Drawing the rest from reference TRBV5-1 and TRBJ2-1, the complete variable domain is KAGVTQTPRYLIKTRGQQVTLSCSPISGHRSVSWYQQTPGQGLQFLFEYFSETQRNKGNFPGRFSGRQFSNSRSEMNVSTLELGDSALYLCASSLEESEQFFGPGTRLTVL.

The chain combines TRBV7-2 with TRBJ2-1, with D possibly TRBD1 on 6 matching bases. The V end lost 2 bases, the J end lost 9 bases, and 17 bases lay between the germline ends. CDR3 length equals 15 residues. CDR1 and CDR2 from the germline V gene are SGHTA and FQGNSA. The CDR3 here is CASSLTARGKGEQFF. In DNA form, the CDR3 reads TGTGCCAGCAGCTTAACCGCTAGGGGGAAGGGTGAGCAGTTCTTC.

This chain connects TRBV2 to TRBJ1-1; 8 bases are a match to TRBD1. CDR1 and CDR2 from the germline V gene are SNHLY and FYNNEI. The J segment lost 3 bases and the V segment lost 11 bases, leaving 5 bases of the junction unmatched. This CDR3 has 12 residues. The CDR3 reads CAPWDRYTEAFF. The CDR3 DNA reads TGTGCCCCTTGGGACAGGTACACTGAAGCTTTCTTT.

This sequence joins TRBV13 and TRBJ2-1; tentative D call: TRBD2 (5 bases). The CDR3 runs to 18 residues. V lost 4 bases to trimming and J lost 0 bases, with 19 bases between them. Looked up from germline, CDR1 is PRHDT and CDR2 is FYEKMQ (reference sequence). CDR3 loop: CASSSTTESGSSYNEQFF. For the CDR3, the DNA is TGTGCCAGCAGCTCGACAACCGAAAGCGGAAGCTCCTACAATGAGCAGTTCTTC.

In this sample, this clone turned up once. V gene TRBV29-1 combines with J gene TRBJ2-1, with D perhaps TRBD1 (6 bases). Germline V gene lookup returns CDR1 SQVTM and CDR2 ANQGSEA. The CDR3 loop spans 14 amino acids. V lost 5 bases and J lost 0, with 11 bases in between. The CDR3 DNA is TGCAGCGTTAATCAGGGGAGCTCCTACAATGAGCAGTTCTTC. Translating it yields CSVNQGSSYNEQFF.

The chain has TRBV19 and TRBJ2-5, with D possibly matching TRBD1 (5 bases). Trimming stripped 4 bases from V and 5 bases from J, with 14 bases between. CDR3 length: 14 amino acids. Germline V gene lookup returns CDR1 LNHDA and CDR2 SQIVND (reference sequence). The CDR3 sequence is CASSTQGAWETQYF. As DNA, the CDR3 is TGTGCCAGTAGTACCCAGGGTGCTTGGGAGACCCAGTACTTC.

The chain uses TRBV15 and TRBJ2-1; TRBD2 might be the D (6 bases). Per germline, CDR1 LNHNV and CDR2 YYDKDF (reference sequence). The V and J ends lost 4 bases and 7 bases respectively, with 20 bases between them. This CDR3 comprises 16 residues. The DNA for the CDR3 is TGTGCCACCAGCACGGGAGATGGAGGGCCGGAGAATGAGCAGTTCTTC. It specifies CATSTGDGGPENEQFF.

The chain combines TRBV14 with TRBJ2-4; 8 nucleotides align to TRBD2. The CDR3 is 16 residues long. From germline, CDR1 is SGHDN and CDR2 FVKESK. Trimming removed 1 base from V and 1 base from J; junction bases left unmatched: 3. DNA of the CDR3: TGTGCCAGCAGCCAAGGTCGGGAGGGGGCCAAAAACATTCAGTACTTC. It is translated as CASSQGREGAKNIQYF.

This clone was recorded once. The chain joins TRBV7-2 to TRBJ2-1; 7 bases match TRBD2. J lost 0 bases, V lost 5 bases, and 10 bases had no gene match. This CDR3 is 17 amino acids long. Germline loops: CDR1 SGHTA, CDR2 FQGNSA. The CDR3, as DNA: TGTGCCAGCAGCCTAGTCCTGGGAGGGACCTCCTACAATGAGCAGTTCTTC. Its translation: CASSLVLGGTSYNEQFF.

The rearrangement uses TRBV9 and TRBJ2-1, with a possible D match to TRBD2 (6 bases). The CDR3 consists of 13 residues. CDR1 and CDR2 from the germline V gene are SGDLS and YYNGEE. V dropped 3 bases and J dropped 10 bases, with 14 bases sitting between them. The chain's CDR3 is CASSDLLAGEQFF. The CDR3 DNA reads as TGTGCCAGCAGCGACTTACTAGCTGGCGAGCAGTTCTTC.

J is TRBJ2-5 and V is TRBV27; 7 bases are shared with TRBD2. The J segment lost 0 bases and the V segment lost 2 bases, leaving 3 bases of the junction unmatched. Germline V gene sequence: CDR1 MNHEY, CDR2 SMNVEV (reference sequence). The CDR3 consists of 15 residues. CDR3 region: CASSLGAGYQETQYF. The CDR3 DNA reads as TGTGCCAGCAGTTTAGGAGCGGGGTACCAAGAGACCCAGTACTTC.

The chain carries TRBV25-1 and TRBJ2-1; 14 bases map to TRBD2. Germline loops: CDR1 MGHDK, CDR2 SYGVNS. Trimming took 4 bases from V and 9 from J; bases not matched to a gene: 5. The length of the CDR3 is 15 residues. The CDR3 reads CASSGRLAGGGEQFF. The CDR3 DNA is TGTGCCAGCAGTGGTAGACTAGCGGGAGGGGGTGAGCAGTTCTTC.